This T cell receptor beta chain came from a study of blood T cell repertoires in COVID-19. Some clones are missing from TCRdb's copy, which holds only in-frame ones; the method was immunoSEQ multiplex PCR. The sample contains tens of thousands of clones, over 75% of which appear only once. The germline gives CDR1 KGHSH, CDR2 LQKENI. Trimming took off 3 bases at V and 8 bases at J, with 8 bases between the two ends. The CDR3 sequence is 13 residues long. The sequencing input was peripheral blood. This TCR came from a human donor in a cohort sampled during active COVID-19. The chain has TRBV18 and TRBJ1-6; D perhaps matches TRBD1 (5 bases). The CDR3 bases are TGTGCCAGCTCACCGGAAGGGGATTCACCCCTCCACTTT. Protein: CASSPEGDSPLHF.